In its sample, the clone carrying this T cell receptor (beta chain) was seen a few times. These data are taken from a study of blood T cell repertoires in COVID-19. V shed 3 bases and J 2 bases; nucleotides not matched to a gene: 4. The CDR3 is made up of 16 amino acids. Germline V gene lookup returns CDR1 KGHDR and CDR2 SFDVKD. Sequencing used immunoSEQ multiplex PCR; TCRdb keeps in-frame clones, though not all of them. Of 250,000 or so clones listed, approximately 88% are singletons. All enrollees were about 18 to 89 years old and from about two dozen US areas. Material for sequencing was PBMCs or T cells enriched from blood (not recorded which). This receptor was obtained from a middle-aged woman who had been exposed to COVID-19. V usage is TRBV24-1 and J usage is TRBJ2-2; 8 nucleotides match TRBD1. The chain's CDR3 is CATSDQGQGNTGELFF. The CDR3 nucleotides read TGTGCCACCAGTGATCAAGGACAGGGAAACACCGGGGAGCTGTTTTTT.